Listed below are T cell receptor beta chains from one sample, sequenced in a study of long-term antiretroviral therapy in people with HIV. Assay used: immunoSEQ multiplex PCR; TCRdb lists only in-frame clones, some missing. The table lists approximately 20,000 clones, approximately 86% of them singletons. The starting material was unsorted PBMCs, obtained approximately 4 years after starting antiretroviral therapy. These receptors were obtained from a man younger than 30 with HIV. Both conserved end residues are part of each CDR3. The D gene is left open where the match is weak. Size tells how often a clone was seen (once, few, many) or the class of an expanded clone, and some rows leave it out.

cdr3_nt: TGTGCCAGCAGCGTAGCTTACAGAAATTCACCCCTCCACTTT; cdr3_aa: CASSVAYRNSPLHF; d_call: NA; j_call: TRBJ1-6; v_call: TRBV9; clone_size: NA
cdr3_nt: TGCGCCAGCAGCCAAGATTATGGAGGGAAACCGTATGGCTACACCTTC; cdr3_aa: CASSQDYGGKPYGYTF; d_call: NA; j_call: TRBJ1-2; v_call: TRBV4-1; clone_size: NA
cdr3_nt: TGTGCCAGCAGCCCCCATGACAGACACAATGAGCAGTTCTTC; cdr3_aa: CASSPHDRHNEQFF; d_call: NA; j_call: TRBJ2-1; v_call: TRBV6-6; clone_size: NA
cdr3_nt: TGTGCCAGCAGCTTAGAGTCCGGGCTCTATGGCTACACCTTC; cdr3_aa: CASSLESGLYGYTF; d_call: NA; j_call: TRBJ1-2; v_call: TRBV7-8; clone_size: NA
cdr3_nt: TGCGCCAGCAGCCTCCGGTCCGGGACAGGGGGTCCGGAGACCCAGTACTTC; cdr3_aa: CASSLRSGTGGPETQYF; d_call: TRBD1; j_call: TRBJ2-5; v_call: TRBV5-1; clone_size: once
cdr3_nt: TGTGCCAGCAGTTACTCGGGACAGGGGCAGGAAAAACTGTTTTTT; cdr3_aa: CASSYSGQGQEKLFF; d_call: TRBD1; j_call: TRBJ1-4; v_call: TRBV6-5; clone_size: NA
cdr3_nt: TGTGCCAGCAGCCCGGGGGGCTTCACAGATACGCAGTATTTT; cdr3_aa: CASSPGGFTDTQYF; d_call: NA; j_call: TRBJ2-3; v_call: TRBV7-3; clone_size: NA
cdr3_nt: TGTGCCACCAGCAGAGAGGTTGGTGTCGAGCAGTTCTTC; cdr3_aa: CATSREVGVEQFF; d_call: NA; j_call: TRBJ2-1; v_call: TRBV15; clone_size: few
cdr3_nt: TGTGCCGCCCGGACAGGATCGAACACTGAAGCTTTCTTT; cdr3_aa: CAARTGSNTEAFF; d_call: TRBD1; j_call: TRBJ1-1; v_call: TRBV10-3; clone_size: NA
cdr3_nt: TGCGCCAGCAGCCAAGGAAACGGCAGGCGGGATTCACCCCTCCACTTT; cdr3_aa: CASSQGNGRRDSPLHF; d_call: NA; j_call: TRBJ1-6; v_call: TRBV4-1; clone_size: few
cdr3_nt: TGTGCCAGCAGCTTGCTTAGCGGGGTCCTCCGCACAGATACGCAGTATTTT; cdr3_aa: CASSLLSGVLRTDTQYF; d_call: TRBD2; j_call: TRBJ2-3; v_call: TRBV5-6; clone_size: NA
cdr3_nt: TGTGCCAGCAGTGAACTAGCGGGGCAAGGGACCGGGGAGCTGTTTTTT; cdr3_aa: CASSELAGQGTGELFF; d_call: TRBD2; j_call: TRBJ2-2; v_call: TRBV6-4; clone_size: NA
cdr3_nt: TGTGCCAGTTGGACAGGAGGGAATCAGCCCCAGCATTTT; cdr3_aa: CASWTGGNQPQHF; d_call: TRBD1; j_call: TRBJ1-5; v_call: TRBV19; clone_size: NA
cdr3_nt: TGTGCCAGCAGCCCCCTTGACGGGGGGGCCAAAGAGCAGTACTTC; cdr3_aa: CASSPLDGGAKEQYF; d_call: TRBD2; j_call: TRBJ2-7; v_call: TRBV5-4; clone_size: NA
cdr3_nt: TGTGCCAGCAGTGATGCAGGATCCTACGAGCAGTACTTC; cdr3_aa: CASSDAGSYEQYF; d_call: NA; j_call: TRBJ2-7; v_call: TRBV25-1; clone_size: NA
cdr3_nt: TGTGCCAGTAACGCCCGGCCCCAGCATTTT; cdr3_aa: CASNARPQHF; d_call: NA; j_call: TRBJ1-5; v_call: TRBV19; clone_size: NA
cdr3_nt: TGCGCCAGCAGCTTGGGCGACAGGGAAGCTTTCTTT; cdr3_aa: CASSLGDREAFF; d_call: NA; j_call: TRBJ1-1; v_call: TRBV5-1; clone_size: once
cdr3_nt: TGTGCCAGCAGTTTAACCGGTGGGAGCAATCAGCCCCAGCATTTT; cdr3_aa: CASSLTGGSNQPQHF; d_call: NA; j_call: TRBJ1-5; v_call: TRBV28; clone_size: NA
cdr3_nt: TGTGCCAGCAGTTTAGTTATAGGGGATTCTTACAATGAGCAGTTCTTC; cdr3_aa: CASSLVIGDSYNEQFF; d_call: NA; j_call: TRBJ2-1; v_call: TRBV27; clone_size: NA
cdr3_nt: TGTGCCAGCAGCTTAGGGGTTGAGCAGTTCTTC; cdr3_aa: CASSLGVEQFF; d_call: NA; j_call: TRBJ2-1; v_call: TRBV5-6; clone_size: NA
cdr3_nt: TGCAGCGTTGTAGGTCACGGTGAAAAACTGTTTTTT; cdr3_aa: CSVVGHGEKLFF; d_call: NA; j_call: TRBJ1-4; v_call: TRBV29-1; clone_size: NA
cdr3_nt: TGTGCCAGCAGCCAAGGGGCAGGGGAAAAACTGTTTTTT; cdr3_aa: CASSQGAGEKLFF; d_call: NA; j_call: TRBJ1-4; v_call: TRBV4-2; clone_size: NA
cdr3_nt: TGTGCCAGCAGCAAAGAGGGAAATGCTTCGAACACCGGGGAGCTGTTTTTT; cdr3_aa: CASSKEGNASNTGELFF; d_call: NA; j_call: TRBJ2-2; v_call: TRBV21-1; clone_size: NA
cdr3_nt: TGTGCCAGCAGCGCAACAGGAGCAAATTCACCCCTCCACTTT; cdr3_aa: CASSATGANSPLHF; d_call: NA; j_call: TRBJ1-6; v_call: TRBV2; clone_size: NA
cdr3_nt: TGCAGTGCTAGCCTTACAGATACGCAGTATTTT; cdr3_aa: CSASLTDTQYF; d_call: NA; j_call: TRBJ2-3; v_call: TRBV20-1; clone_size: NA
cdr3_nt: TGTGCCATCAGTGAAAATGGGAGGACTGAAGCTTTCTTT; cdr3_aa: CAISENGRTEAFF; d_call: NA; j_call: TRBJ1-1; v_call: TRBV10-3; clone_size: NA